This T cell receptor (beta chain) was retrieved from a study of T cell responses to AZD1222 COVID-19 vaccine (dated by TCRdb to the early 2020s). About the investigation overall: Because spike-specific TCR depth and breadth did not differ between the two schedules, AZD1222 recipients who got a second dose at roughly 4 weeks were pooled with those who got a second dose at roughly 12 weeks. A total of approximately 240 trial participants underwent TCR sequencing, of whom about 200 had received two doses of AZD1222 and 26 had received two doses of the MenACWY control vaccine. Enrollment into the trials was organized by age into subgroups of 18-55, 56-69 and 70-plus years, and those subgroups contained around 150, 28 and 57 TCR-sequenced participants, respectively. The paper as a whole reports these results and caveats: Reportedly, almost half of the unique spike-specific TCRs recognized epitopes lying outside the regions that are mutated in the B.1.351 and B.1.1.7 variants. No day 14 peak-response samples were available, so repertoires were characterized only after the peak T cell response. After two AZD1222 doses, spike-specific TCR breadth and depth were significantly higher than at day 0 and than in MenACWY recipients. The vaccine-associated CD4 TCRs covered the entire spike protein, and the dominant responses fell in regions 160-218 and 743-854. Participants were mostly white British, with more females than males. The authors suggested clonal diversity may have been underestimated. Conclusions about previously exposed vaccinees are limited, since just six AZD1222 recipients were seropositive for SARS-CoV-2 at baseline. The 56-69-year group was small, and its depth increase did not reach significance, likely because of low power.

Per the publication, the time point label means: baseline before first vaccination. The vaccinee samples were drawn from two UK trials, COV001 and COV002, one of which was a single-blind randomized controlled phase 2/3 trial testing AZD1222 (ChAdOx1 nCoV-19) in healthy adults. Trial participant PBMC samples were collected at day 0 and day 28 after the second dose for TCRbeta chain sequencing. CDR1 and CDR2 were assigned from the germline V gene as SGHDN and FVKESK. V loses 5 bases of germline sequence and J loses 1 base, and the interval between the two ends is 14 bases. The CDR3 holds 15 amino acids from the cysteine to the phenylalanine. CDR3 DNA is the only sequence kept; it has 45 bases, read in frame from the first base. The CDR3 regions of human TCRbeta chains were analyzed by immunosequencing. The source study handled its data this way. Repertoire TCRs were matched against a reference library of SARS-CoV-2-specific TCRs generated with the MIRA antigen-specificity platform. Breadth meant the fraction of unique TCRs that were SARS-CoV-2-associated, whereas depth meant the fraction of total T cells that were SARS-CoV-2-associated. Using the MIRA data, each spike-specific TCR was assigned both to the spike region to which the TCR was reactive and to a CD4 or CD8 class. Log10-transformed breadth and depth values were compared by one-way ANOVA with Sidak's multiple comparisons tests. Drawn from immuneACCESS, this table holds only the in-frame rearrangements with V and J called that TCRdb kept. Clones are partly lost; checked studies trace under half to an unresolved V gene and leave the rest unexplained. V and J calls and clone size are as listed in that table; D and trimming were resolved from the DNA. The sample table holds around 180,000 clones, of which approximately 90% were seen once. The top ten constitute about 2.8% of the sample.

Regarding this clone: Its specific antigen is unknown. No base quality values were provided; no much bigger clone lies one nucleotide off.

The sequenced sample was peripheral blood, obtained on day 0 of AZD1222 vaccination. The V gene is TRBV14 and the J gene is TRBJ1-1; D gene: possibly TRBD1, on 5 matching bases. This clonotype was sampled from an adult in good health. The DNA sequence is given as TGTGCCAGCAGCTTAGGAGGACACGCGAACACTGAAGCTTTCTTT. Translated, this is CASSLGGHANTEAFF.